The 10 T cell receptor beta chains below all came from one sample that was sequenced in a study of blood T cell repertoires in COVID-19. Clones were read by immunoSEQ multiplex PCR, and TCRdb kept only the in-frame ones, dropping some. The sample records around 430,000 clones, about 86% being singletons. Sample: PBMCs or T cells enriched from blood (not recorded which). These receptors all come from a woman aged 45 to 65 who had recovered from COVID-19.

For the CDR3, the DNA is TGTGCCAGCAGTCCGGGTCAGGGGTTCTATGGCTACACCTTC. Translated, it gives CASSPGQGFYGYTF. This chain links TRBV7-6 with TRBJ1-2; TRBD1 might be the D (6 bases). Germline CDR1 reads SGHVS; CDR2 reads FNYEAQ. The V and J ends lost 6 bases and 4 bases respectively, with 15 bases between them. The CDR3 covers 14 residues.

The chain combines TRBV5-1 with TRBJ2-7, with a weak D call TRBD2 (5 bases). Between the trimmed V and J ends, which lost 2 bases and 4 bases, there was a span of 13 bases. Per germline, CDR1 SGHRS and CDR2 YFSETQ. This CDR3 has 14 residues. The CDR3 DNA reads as TGCGCCAGCAGCTTTAGTGCGGGTCGGTACGAGCAGTACTTC. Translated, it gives CASSFSAGRYEQYF.

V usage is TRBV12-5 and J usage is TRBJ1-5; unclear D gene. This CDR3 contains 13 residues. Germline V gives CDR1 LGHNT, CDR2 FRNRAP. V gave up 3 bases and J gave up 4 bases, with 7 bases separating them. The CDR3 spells CASGFEGNQPQHF. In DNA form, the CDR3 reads TGTGCTAGTGGTTTTGAGGGTAATCAGCCCCAGCATTTT.

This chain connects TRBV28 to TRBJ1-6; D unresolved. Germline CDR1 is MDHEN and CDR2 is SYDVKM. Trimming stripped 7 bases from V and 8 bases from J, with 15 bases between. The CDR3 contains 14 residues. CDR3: CASNSRGVYSPLHF. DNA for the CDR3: TGTGCCAGCAATTCCCGGGGAGTTTATTCACCCCTCCACTTT. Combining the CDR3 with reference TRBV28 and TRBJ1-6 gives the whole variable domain DVKVTQSSRYLVKRTGEKVFLECVQDMDHENMFWYRQDPGLGLRLIYFSYDVKMKEKGDIPEGYSVSREKKERFSLILESASTNQTSMYLCASNSRGVYSPLHFGNGTRLTVT.

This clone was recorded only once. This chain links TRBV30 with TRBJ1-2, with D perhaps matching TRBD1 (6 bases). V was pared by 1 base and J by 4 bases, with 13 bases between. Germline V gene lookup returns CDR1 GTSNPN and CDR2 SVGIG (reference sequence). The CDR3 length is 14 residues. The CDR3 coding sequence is TGTGCCTGGAGTGCCCTCGGACAGATCTATGGCTACACCTTC. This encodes CAWSALGQIYGYTF.

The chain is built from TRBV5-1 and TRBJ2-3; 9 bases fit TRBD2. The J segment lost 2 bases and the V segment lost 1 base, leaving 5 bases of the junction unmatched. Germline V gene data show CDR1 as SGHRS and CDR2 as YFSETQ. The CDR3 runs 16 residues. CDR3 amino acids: CASSLFSGGATDTQYF. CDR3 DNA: TGCGCCAGCAGCTTGTTTAGCGGGGGTGCCACAGATACGCAGTATTTT.

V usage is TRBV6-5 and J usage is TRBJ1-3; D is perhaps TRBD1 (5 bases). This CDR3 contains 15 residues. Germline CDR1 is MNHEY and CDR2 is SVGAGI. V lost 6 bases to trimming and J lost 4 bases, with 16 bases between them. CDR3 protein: CASRASGAGGNTIYF. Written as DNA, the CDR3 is TGTGCCAGCAGGGCTAGCGGGGCCGGAGGAAACACCATATATTTT.

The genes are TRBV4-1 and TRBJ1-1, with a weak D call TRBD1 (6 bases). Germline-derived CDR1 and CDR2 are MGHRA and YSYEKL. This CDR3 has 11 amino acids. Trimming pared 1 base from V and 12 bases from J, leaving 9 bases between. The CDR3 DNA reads TGCGCCAGCAGCCAAGGACAGGTTCCTTTCTTT. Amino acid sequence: CASSQGQVPFF.

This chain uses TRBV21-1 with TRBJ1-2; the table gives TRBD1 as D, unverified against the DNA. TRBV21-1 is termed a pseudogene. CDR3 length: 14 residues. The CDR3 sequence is CASGSATGPYGYTF. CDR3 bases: TGTGCCAGCGGATCGGCGACAGGGCCTTATGGCTACACCTTC.

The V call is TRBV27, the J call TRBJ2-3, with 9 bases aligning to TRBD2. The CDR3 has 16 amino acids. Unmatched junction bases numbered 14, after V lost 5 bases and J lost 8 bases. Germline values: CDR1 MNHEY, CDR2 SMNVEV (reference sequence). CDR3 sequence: CASSPPSGTFVGTQYF. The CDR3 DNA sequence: TGTGCCAGCAGTCCCCCTAGCGGGACTTTCGTTGGTACGCAGTATTTT.